Listed here are 14 T cell receptor beta chains from one sample, sequenced in a study of blood T cells in healthy people across ages. Next came a second PCR, run for about 7 to 12 cycles, which used a sample-barcoded 5' primer along with a J-beta primer mix. TCRdb ran MiXCR on the 5' RACE reads and lists one entry per CDR3 protein. This table holds about 680,000 distinct CDR3 sequences, 45% to 50% found once. The sequencing sample was made of blood. The source of these receptors is a woman aged 60 to 75 in good health.

This clonotype was seen a handful of times. The chain couples TRBV28 to TRBJ1-2; tentative D call: TRBD1 (5 bases). The CDR3 loop spans 13 amino acids. V was trimmed by 4 bases and J by 4 bases, leaving 10 bases between them. From germline, CDR1 is MDHEN and CDR2 SYDVKM. The CDR3 DNA is TGTGCCAGCAGTTCGACGGGGGTCTATGGCTACACCTTC. Translating gives CASSSTGVYGYTF.

This clonotype was seen a handful of times. The CDR3 nucleotides are TGTGCCAGCAGCTTATCTCAGGGTAGCACTGAAGCTTTCTTT. Protein: CASSLSQGSTEAFF. The chain links TRBV7-2 to TRBJ1-1; maybe TRBD1 (5 bases). CDR3 length equals 14 residues. Germline CDR1 reads SGHTA; CDR2 reads FQGNSA. Between the trimmed V and J ends, which lost 2 bases and 4 bases, there was a span of 11 bases.

The sample holds many counts of this clonotype. The rearrangement links TRBV7-2 to TRBJ2-7; 7 bases line up with TRBD2. V was clipped by 6 bases and J by 4 bases; unmatched bases: 15. From germline, CDR1 is SGHTA and CDR2 FQGNSA. The CDR3 loop spans 16 amino acids. The CDR3 reads CASRPRSSGRDYEQYF. Here the CDR3 DNA reads TGTGCCAGCAGACCACGTTCTAGCGGAAGGGATTACGAGCAGTACTTC. Together with reference TRBV7-2 and TRBJ2-7, the CDR3 gives the full variable domain: GAGVSQSPSNKVTEKGKDVELRCDPISGHTALYWYRQSLGQGLEFLIYFQGNSAPDKSGLPSDRFSAERTGGSVSTLTIQRTQQEDSAVYLCASRPRSSGRDYEQYFGPGTRLTVT.

This chain connects TRBV5-1 to TRBJ2-2; no reliable D call. There are 15 residues in the CDR3. Trimming took 1 base from V and 7 from J, leaving 14 bases between them. CDR1 and CDR2 (germline): SGHRS, YFSETQ. The CDR3 DNA reads as TGCGCCAGCAGCTTGATCGCAGGAGCGTTCGGGGAGCTGTTTTTT. It encodes CASSLIAGAFGELFF.

The table lists this clonotype with many counts. V and J are TRBV4-3 and TRBJ2-5; 10 nucleotides line up with TRBD2. V was pared by 2 bases and J by 1 base, with 7 bases of the junction left unmatched. CDR1 and CDR2 (germline): LGHNA, YSLEER. This CDR3 is built from 17 residues. CDR3 in amino acids: CASSQMGAGGFQETQYF. CDR3 coding DNA: TGCGCCAGCAGCCAAATGGGAGCGGGAGGGTTCCAAGAGACCCAGTACTTC.

Points on this clonotype: An end of the junction differs from the germline gene, which may be a read error. The chain carries TRBV6-1 and TRBJ1-1, with 7 positions matching TRBD1. Germline-derived CDR1 and CDR2 are MNHNS and SASEGT. CDR3 length equals 19 residues. CDR3 coding DNA: TGTGCCGGCAGTGGGGGGTTTCCGGCACCCGGGACAGAGAACACTGAAGCTTTCTTT. Encoded protein: CAGSGGFPAPGTENTEAFF.

Details on this clonotype: A clone one base away is much larger, so this may be a read error. The chain is built from TRBV27 and TRBJ2-7, with D unresolved. The last part of the DNA fits TRBJ2-5 better; the J call may be wrong. The CDR3 extends over 13 amino acids. Looked up from germline, CDR1 is MNHEY and CDR2 is SMNVEV (reference sequence). CDR3 sequence: CASSSIDAKTQYF. The CDR3 coding sequence is TGTGCCAGCAGTTCGATAGACGCGAAGACCCAGTACTTC.

This chain connects TRBV21-1 to TRBJ2-4. The last part of the DNA fits TRBJ2-7 better; the J call may be wrong. TRBV21-1 is labeled a pseudogene. This CDR3 is 17 amino acids long. The CDR3 protein is CASSKGLERVGSYEQYF. For the CDR3, the DNA is TGCGCCAGCAGCAAAGGGTTGGAGCGAGTAGGTTCCTACGAGCAGTACTTC.

This clonotype appeared a few times. The chain couples TRBV20-1 to TRBJ2-1; the D gene could be TRBD1 or TRBD2 (5 bases each). The germline gives CDR1 DFQATT, CDR2 SNEGSKA (reference sequence). V lost 2 bases, J lost 4 bases, and 12 bases lay in between. The CDR3 loop spans 14 amino acids. The CDR3 is CSARMGRLYNEQFF. The CDR3 DNA follows: TGCAGTGCTAGAATGGGACGGTTATACAATGAGCAGTTCTTC.

The chain employs TRBV18 and TRBJ2-3; D is perhaps TRBD2 (5 bases). The germline V gene encodes CDR1 KGHSH and CDR2 LQKENI. V was pared by 6 bases and J by 3 bases, with 10 bases between. This CDR3 has 13 amino acids. The CDR3 region is CASSEDRTDTQYF. As DNA, the CDR3 is TGTGCCAGCTCGGAGGATCGTACAGATACGCAGTATTTT.

The V and J genes are TRBV27 and TRBJ2-5; 11 bases match TRBD2. This CDR3 has 15 amino acids. Germline-derived CDR1 and CDR2 are MNHEY and SMNVEV (reference sequence). V gave up 4 bases and J gave up 11 bases; unmatched junction bases: 12. The DNA for the CDR3 is TGTGCCAGCAGTTCCGGGACTAGCGGCAACAATGAGCAGTACTTC. Protein: CASSSGTSGNNEQYF.

The V gene is TRBV12-3 or TRBV12-4, the J gene TRBJ2-1, with D possibly matching TRBD1 (6 bases). The end of the DNA aligns better with TRBJ2-7, so the J call may be wrong. This CDR3 has 15 amino acids. CDR3 residues: CASSLPGHQPYEQYF. The CDR3 coding sequence is TGTGCCAGCAGTTTACCGGGACACCAACCTTACGAGCAGTACTTC.

With regard to this clonotype: One junction end disagrees with the germline gene, perhaps due to a read error. The chain is built from TRBV29-1 and TRBJ1-2; the D is unclear. This CDR3 has 13 amino acids. The germline V gene encodes CDR1 SQVTM and CDR2 ANQGSEA. In DNA form, the CDR3 reads TGCGGCGTTGAAGTCAGGTCTAGAAGTGGCTACACCTTC. This translates into CGVEVRSRSGYTF.

The chain recombines TRBV19 with TRBJ2-1; 8 nucleotides agree with TRBD2. The CDR3 has 15 residues. With V trimmed by 8 bases and J by 3 bases, 9 bases remained unmatched. The germline V gene has CDR1 LNHDA and CDR2 SQIVND (reference sequence). CDR3 in amino acids: CASQVAGTLYNEQFF. CDR3 bases: TGTGCCAGTCAGGTAGCGGGAACCCTCTACAATGAGCAGTTCTTC. The full variable domain, completed using reference TRBV19 and TRBJ2-1, is DGGITQSPKYLFRKEGQNVTLSCEQNLNHDAMYWYRQDPGQGLRLIYYSQIVNDFQKGDIAEGYSVSREKKESFPLTVTSAQKNPTAFYLCASQVAGTLYNEQFFGPGTRLTVL.